A selection of T cell receptor beta chains follows, all from one sample in a study of shared clonotypes between healthy human individuals. Some clones are missing from TCRdb's copy, which holds only in-frame ones; the method was immunoSEQ multiplex PCR. The sample carries just over 2,000,000 clones, 85% to 95% recorded once. The sequencing sample was made of naive CD4+ T cells sorted from blood. These receptors were collected from a man aged 18-30 years in good health. Each CDR3 is given with its conserved first and last residue. A D gene is named only where the DNA matches it firmly. Not every row has a clone size; where given, it reads once, few, many or a size class.

D gene | CDR3 length | J gene | V gene | clone size | CDR3 protein | CDR3 DNA
. | 14 | TRBJ1-2 | TRBV5-8 | few | CASSPSGQNYGYTF | TGTGCCAGCAGCCCCTCAGGACAGAACTATGGCTACACCTTC
TRBD2 | 18 | TRBJ2-3 | TRBV5-1 | . | CASSSLWTSGSMTDTQYF | TGCGCCAGCAGCTCCCTCTGGACTAGCGGGAGTATGACAGATACGCAGTATTTT
TRBD1 | 14 | TRBJ2-7 | TRBV28 | . | CASRGQGAFYEQYF | TGTGCCAGCAGGGGACAGGGGGCTTTCTACGAGCAGTACTTC
. | 14 | TRBJ2-2 | TRBV10-1 | . | CASSAGGSTGELFF | TGCGCCAGCAGTGCGGGGGGCTCCACCGGGGAGCTGTTTTTT
TRBD2 | 16 | TRBJ2-3 | TRBV29-1 | . | CSVGASGGSSTDTQYF | TGCAGCGTTGGAGCTAGCGGGGGGTCTAGCACAGATACGCAGTATTTT
TRBD1 | 14 | TRBJ1-2 | TRBV7-9 | . | CASSRIGQGDGYTF | TGTGCCAGCAGCCGAATAGGACAGGGTGATGGCTACACCTTC
TRBD1 | 15 | TRBJ1-5 | TRBV5-1 | . | CASRPRTGGDQPQHF | TGCGCCAGCAGACCAAGGACAGGGGGCGATCAGCCCCAGCATTTT
. | 11 | TRBJ1-4 | TRBV7-9 | . | CASSEYEKLFF | TGTGCCAGCAGCGAATATGAAAAACTGTTTTTT
. | 13 | TRBJ2-2 | TRBV6-5 | . | CASRIDLTGELFF | TGTGCCAGCCGGATCGACCTAACCGGGGAGCTGTTTTTT
. | 14 | TRBJ1-5 | TRBV30 | few | CAWSAGQGLQPQHF | TGTGCCTGGAGTGCAGGGCAGGGGCTTCAGCCCCAGCATTTT
TRBD1 | 16 | TRBJ2-7 | TRBV7-2 | . | CASSPRVQGLGYEQYF | TGTGCCAGCAGCCCGAGAGTACAGGGGTTGGGCTACGAGCAGTACTTC
. | 14 | TRBJ1-5 | TRBV25-1 | . | CASSAGGSNQPQHF | TGTGCCAGCAGTGCTGGGGGTAGCAATCAGCCCCAGCATTTT
. | 14 | TRBJ2-5 | TRBV25-1 | . | CASSEYTGQETQYF | TGTGCCAGCAGTGAATATACCGGGCAAGAGACCCAGTACTTC
. | 14 | TRBJ1-2 | TRBV7-6 | . | CASSTGGQGYGYTF | TGTGCCAGCAGTACCGGGGGGCAGGGCTATGGCTACACCTTC
TRBD2 | 14 | TRBJ2-1 | TRBV10-1 | . | CASSTSGIYNEQFF | TGCGCCAGCTCGACTAGCGGGATTTATAATGAGCAGTTCTTC
. | 15 | TRBJ2-2 | TRBV9 | . | CASSPVLSRTGELFF | TGTGCCAGCAGCCCCGTATTAAGTCGCACCGGGGAGCTGTTTTTT
. | 14 | TRBJ1-4 | TRBV18 | . | CASSPQGRNEKLFF | TGTGCCAGCTCACCTCAGGGGCGGAACGAAAAACTGTTTTTT
. | 14 | TRBJ2-7 | TRBV6-6 | . | CASSYYPGIYEQYF | TGTGCCAGCAGTTACTACCCGGGGATCTACGAGCAGTACTTC
TRBD2 | 15 | TRBJ2-7 | TRBV6-5 | once | CASRLAGVPSYEQYF | TGTGCCAGCAGACTAGCGGGAGTACCCTCCTACGAGCAGTACTTC
. | 15 | TRBJ2-2 | TRBV6-5 | . | CASSSTGRKTGELFF | TGTGCCAGCAGCTCAACAGGCCGAAAGACCGGGGAGCTGTTTTTT
. | 14 | TRBJ1-6 | TRBV6-4 | . | CASSDSPYNSPLHF | TGTGCCAGCAGTGACTCTCCCTATAATTCACCCCTCCACTTT
TRBD1 | 14 | TRBJ2-7 | TRBV5-1 | . | CASSVRDRVQEQYF | TGCGCCAGCAGCGTCCGGGACAGGGTTCAAGAGCAGTACTTC
TRBD1 | 15 | TRBJ2-4 | TRBV27 | . | CASRKEQGAKNIQYF | TGTGCCAGCAGGAAAGAACAGGGGGCCAAAAACATTCAGTACTTC
. | 12 | TRBJ2-2 | TRBV7-3 | . | CASSFATGELFF | TGTGCCAGCTCTTTTGCCACCGGGGAGCTGTTTTTT
TRBD1 | 13 | TRBJ1-2 | TRBV5-5 | . | CASSIQGAGGYTF | TGTGCCAGCAGCATTCAGGGGGCCGGTGGCTACACCTTC
. | 14 | TRBJ1-4 | TRBV6-6 | . | CASRTKATNEKLFF | TGTGCCAGCAGGACTAAAGCAACTAATGAAAAACTGTTTTTT
TRBD1 | 17 | TRBJ1-2 | TRBV5-4 | once | CASSFFGQGVRDYGYTF | TGTGCCAGCAGCTTCTTTGGTCAGGGGGTCAGGGACTATGGCTACACCTTC
TRBD2 | 15 | TRBJ2-3 | TRBV19 | . | CASPGLAEVPDTQYF | TGTGCCAGCCCAGGGCTAGCGGAGGTGCCAGATACGCAGTATTTT
. | 17 | TRBJ2-1 | TRBV21-1 | . | CASSKALSPHTPNEQFF | TGTGCCAGCAGCAAAGCGCTCTCCCCTCACACCCCTAATGAGCAGTTCTTC